The entry below describes one T cell receptor beta chain. This CDR3 has 15 amino acids. V was pared by 4 bases and J by 1 base, with 12 bases between. Germline V gene data show CDR1 as SGHNT and CDR2 as YYREEE (reference sequence). Per the authors' pipeline: Estimates of nucleated cell counts were drawn from the amplification of reference gene primers. Using immunoSEQ multiplex PCR, the repertoire was profiled, and TCRdb retains in-frame clones only, with some absent. The V and J calls and clone size come from that table; D and trimming were worked out from the DNA. The sample carries 150,000 to 200,000 clones, roughly 93% recorded once. The data derive from a study of blood T cell repertoires in COVID-19. Study summary: PBMCs, B-cell-depleted T cells, or T cells were the source of the cDNA or gDNA that made up the material.

Patients in Seattle were enrolled during active infection, then followed longitudinally. Sample: peripheral blood. The chain uses TRBV5-4 and TRBJ1-3; no definite D call. The sequence derives from a woman aged 55-69 years with COVID-19, enrolled during active disease. The CDR3 DNA reads as TGTGCCAGCAGCCAAAGCCCGGGATCTGGAAACACCATATATTTT. Its translation is CASSQSPGSGNTIYF.